The next 9 T cell receptor beta chains were all read from a single sample in a study of cytomegalovirus exposure and HLA in healthy donors. The PCR used 60 Vbeta and 13 Jbeta primers. Clones were read by immunoSEQ multiplex PCR, and TCRdb kept only the in-frame ones, dropping some. The sample lists about 140,000 clones, around nine tenths occurring once. Sequencing used PBMCs. These receptors all stem from a woman in her thirties in good health and CMV-seronegative.

In the case of this clone: A junction boundary mismatches the germline segment, possibly from a read error. This chain uses TRBV5-6 with TRBJ2-5, with 15 positions matching TRBD2. Looked up from germline, CDR1 is SGHDT and CDR2 is YYEEEE. The CDR3 has 17 amino acids. The CDR3 region is CVSSLGLAGGRQETQYF. The CDR3 DNA reads as TGTGTCAGCAGCTTGGGACTAGCGGGAGGTCGCCAAGAGACCCAGTACTTC.

This clone was picked up one time. The V gene is TRBV19, the J gene TRBJ1-5; D uncertain. Germline lookup yields CDR1 LNHDA and CDR2 SQIVND (reference sequence). V dropped 7 bases and J dropped 9 bases, with 16 bases sitting between them. The CDR3 is 13 amino acids. CDR3 protein: CASIGSPRGPQHF. The DNA of the CDR3 is TGTGCCAGTATAGGTTCTCCTCGGGGGCCCCAGCATTTT.

The V and J genes are TRBV5-1 and TRBJ1-1; perhaps TRBD1 as D (5 bases). Trimming cost V 0 bases and J 1 base, with 13 bases left between them. CDR3 length: 16 amino acids. The germline CDR1 and CDR2 sequences are SGHRS and YFSETQ. CDR3 DNA sequence: TGCGCCAGCAGCTTGGCCCTGGTGCAGGGGAACACTGAAGCTTTCTTT. It encodes CASSLALVQGNTEAFF.

Concerning this clone itself: A junction boundary mismatches the germline segment, possibly from a read error. The rearrangement joins TRBV7-9 to TRBJ1-4; 8 bases match TRBD1. The germline gives CDR1 SEHNR, CDR2 FQNEAQ (reference sequence). The CDR3 is 14 amino acids. As DNA, the CDR3 is TGTGCCAGCAGCTCCCAGGGGGCTAGTGAAGAACTGTTTTTT. Encoded protein: CASSSQGASEELFF. Full variable domain (rest looked up from reference TRBV7-9 and TRBJ1-4): DTGVSQNPRHKITKRGQNVTFRCDPISEHNRLYWYRQTLGQGPEFLTYFQNEAQLEKSRLLSDRFSAERPKGSFSTLEIQRTEQGDSAMYLCASSSQGASEELFFGSGTQLSVL.

The V gene is TRBV4-3, the J gene TRBJ1-1; D is possibly TRBD1 (5 bases). Germline assignment: CDR1 LGHNA and CDR2 YSLEER. V shed 0 bases and J shed 6 bases, with 8 bases lying between them. This CDR3 is 13 amino acids long. The CDR3 nucleotides are TGCGCCAGCAGCCAAGAATGGGGCCCTGAAGCTTTCTTT. Protein product: CASSQEWGPEAFF.

This clone was seen a handful of times. The rearrangement joins TRBV27 to TRBJ1-1, with TRBD1 as a possible D gene (5 bases). Germline V gene lookup returns CDR1 MNHEY and CDR2 SMNVEV (reference sequence). V was clipped by 4 bases and J by 2 bases, with 8 bases between them. This CDR3 spans 13 amino acids. Here the CDR3 reads CASSSTGNTEAFF. DNA of the CDR3: TGTGCCAGCAGTTCAACAGGTAACACTGAAGCTTTCTTT.

The V and J genes are TRBV28 and TRBJ2-1, with D hard to call. Germline lookup yields CDR1 MDHEN and CDR2 SYDVKM. V lost 4 bases to trimming and J lost 0 bases, with 10 bases between them. This CDR3 is 15 amino acids long. Written as DNA, the CDR3 is TGTGCCAGCAGTTACTACCTCAGCTCCTACAATGAGCAGTTCTTC. This codes for CASSYYLSSYNEQFF.

CDR3 region: CASSIWGQAAEAFF. CDR3 sequence (DNA): TGTGCCAGTAGTATATGGGGACAGGCGGCTGAAGCTTTCTTT. V usage is TRBV19 and J usage is TRBJ1-1; TRBD1 aligns across 8 bases. Germline CDR1 is LNHDA and CDR2 is SQIVND (reference sequence). The CDR3 is 14 residues long. Trimming removed 2 bases from V and 6 bases from J; junction bases left unmatched: 5.

This chain connects TRBV21-1 to TRBJ2-3; the D segment call TRBD1 is taken from the table without a DNA check. TRBV21-1 has pseudogene status. This CDR3 region has 13 residues. CDR3 region: CASKQGKTDTQYF. The CDR3 region has the DNA TGTGCCAGCAAACAGGGGAAGACAGATACGCAGTATTTT.